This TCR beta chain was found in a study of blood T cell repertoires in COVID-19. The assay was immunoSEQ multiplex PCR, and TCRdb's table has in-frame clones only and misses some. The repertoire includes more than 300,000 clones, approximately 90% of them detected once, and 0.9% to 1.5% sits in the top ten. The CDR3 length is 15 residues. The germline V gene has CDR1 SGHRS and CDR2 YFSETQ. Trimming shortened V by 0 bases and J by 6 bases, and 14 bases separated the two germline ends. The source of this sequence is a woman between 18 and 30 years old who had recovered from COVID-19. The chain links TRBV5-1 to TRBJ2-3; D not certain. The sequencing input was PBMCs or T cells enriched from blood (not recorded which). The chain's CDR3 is CASSLAPLRSDTQYF. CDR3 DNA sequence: TGCGCCAGCAGCTTGGCCCCGCTCCGGTCCGATACGCAGTATTTT.